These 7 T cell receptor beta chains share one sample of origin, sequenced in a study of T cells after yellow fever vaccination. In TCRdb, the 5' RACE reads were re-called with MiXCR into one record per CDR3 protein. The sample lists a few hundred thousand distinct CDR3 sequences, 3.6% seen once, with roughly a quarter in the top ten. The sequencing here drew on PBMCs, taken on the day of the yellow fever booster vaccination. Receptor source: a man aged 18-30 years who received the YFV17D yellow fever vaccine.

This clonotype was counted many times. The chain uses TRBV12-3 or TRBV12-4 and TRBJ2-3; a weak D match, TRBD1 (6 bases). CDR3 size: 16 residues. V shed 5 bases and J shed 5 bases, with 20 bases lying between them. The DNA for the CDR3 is TGTGCCAGCAGTAACCAGGGGAAGGTTTGGCAAGATACGCAGTATTTT. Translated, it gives CASSNQGKVWQDTQYF.

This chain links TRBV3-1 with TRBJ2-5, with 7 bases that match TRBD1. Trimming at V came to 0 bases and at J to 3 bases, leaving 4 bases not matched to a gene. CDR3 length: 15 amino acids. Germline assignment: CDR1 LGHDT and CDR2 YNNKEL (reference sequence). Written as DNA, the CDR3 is TGTGCCAGCAGCCAAGATACTGGGACAGAAGAGACCCAGTACTTC. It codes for CASSQDTGTEETQYF.

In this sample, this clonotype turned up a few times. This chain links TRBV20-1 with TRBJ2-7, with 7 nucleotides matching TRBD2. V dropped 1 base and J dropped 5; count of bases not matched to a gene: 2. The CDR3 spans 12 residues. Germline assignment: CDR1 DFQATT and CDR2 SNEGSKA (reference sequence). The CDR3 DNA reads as TGCAGTGCTAGAGGACTAGCCCACGAGCAGTACGTC. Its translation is CSARGLAHEQYV.

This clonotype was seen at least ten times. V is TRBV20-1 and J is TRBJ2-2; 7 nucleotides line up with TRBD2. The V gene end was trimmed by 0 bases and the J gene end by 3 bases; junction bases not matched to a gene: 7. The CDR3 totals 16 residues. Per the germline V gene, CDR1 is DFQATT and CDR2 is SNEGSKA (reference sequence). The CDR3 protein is CSARDRRLADTGELFF. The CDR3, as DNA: TGCAGTGCTAGAGATCGGAGACTAGCAGACACCGGGGAGCTGTTTTTT.

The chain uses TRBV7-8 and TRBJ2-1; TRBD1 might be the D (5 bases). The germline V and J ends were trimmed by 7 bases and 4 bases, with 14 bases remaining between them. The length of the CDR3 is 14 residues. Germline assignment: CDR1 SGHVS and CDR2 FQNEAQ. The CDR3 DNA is TGTGCCAGCACCGTGGACAACCCTTACAATGAGCAGTTCTTC. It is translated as CASTVDNPYNEQFF. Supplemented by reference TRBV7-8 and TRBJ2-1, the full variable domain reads GAGVSQSPRYKVAKRGQDVALRCDPISGHVSLFWYQQALGQGPEFLTYFQNEAQLDKSGLPSDRFFAERPEGSVSTLKIQRTQQEDSAVYLCASTVDNPYNEQFFGPGTRLTVL.

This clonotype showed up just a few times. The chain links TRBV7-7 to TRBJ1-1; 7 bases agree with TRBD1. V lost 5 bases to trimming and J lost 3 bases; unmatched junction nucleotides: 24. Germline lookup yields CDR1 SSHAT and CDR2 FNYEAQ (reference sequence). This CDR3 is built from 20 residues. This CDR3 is CASSPRQGVDPFPGDTEAFF. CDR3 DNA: TGTGCCAGCAGCCCTAGACAGGGTGTTGACCCATTCCCGGGGGACACTGAAGCTTTCTTT. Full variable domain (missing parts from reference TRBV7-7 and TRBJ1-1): GAGVSQSPRYKVTKRGQDVTLRCDPISSHATLYWYQQALGQGPEFLTYFNYEAQPDKSGLPSDRFSAERPEGSISTLTIQRTEQRDSAMYRCASSPRQGVDPFPGDTEAFFGQGTRLTVV.

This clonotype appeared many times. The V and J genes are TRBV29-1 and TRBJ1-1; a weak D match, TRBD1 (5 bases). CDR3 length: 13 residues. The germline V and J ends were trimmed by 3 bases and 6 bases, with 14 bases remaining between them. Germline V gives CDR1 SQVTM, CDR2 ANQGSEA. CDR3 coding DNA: TGCAGCGTTGACGCAACGGTAGGGGCTGAAGCTTTCTTT. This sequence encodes CSVDATVGAEAFF.